This entry concerns a single T cell receptor (beta chain). Its antigen is not identified. This sample was taken from a study of a mutant IDH1 vaccine in newly diagnosed glioma. Study-level results: The study observed vaccine-induced immune responses in just over 90% of patients.

Trimming removed 2 bases at V and 11 bases at J, with 7 bases between. Germline CDR1 is ENHRY and CDR2 is SYGVKD. The CDR3 extends over 12 amino acids. The time point here: baseline, week 1 (first vaccination visit). Noted treatment: pre-vaccination baseline after standard-of-care therapy. Each donor presented with a new WHO grade 3 or 4 astrocytoma that tested IDH1-mutant and showed ATRX loss. The repertoire was sequenced with immunoSEQ multiplex PCR; TCRdb's copy has only in-frame clones and lacks some. The repertoire holds 70,000 to 95,000 clones, with over 70% as singletons. Sequences were derived from PBMCs, sampled from a glioma patient treated with radiotherapy, temozolomide or both. The origin of this receptor is a middle-aged man with glioma. Some clones in this sample may be carry-over from other donors' samples. The chain couples TRBV10-3 to TRBJ1-6; D is unresolved. The CDR3, as DNA: TGTGCCATCAGTGAGGAGGTAACACCCCTCCACTTT. The encoded protein is CAISEEVTPLHF.